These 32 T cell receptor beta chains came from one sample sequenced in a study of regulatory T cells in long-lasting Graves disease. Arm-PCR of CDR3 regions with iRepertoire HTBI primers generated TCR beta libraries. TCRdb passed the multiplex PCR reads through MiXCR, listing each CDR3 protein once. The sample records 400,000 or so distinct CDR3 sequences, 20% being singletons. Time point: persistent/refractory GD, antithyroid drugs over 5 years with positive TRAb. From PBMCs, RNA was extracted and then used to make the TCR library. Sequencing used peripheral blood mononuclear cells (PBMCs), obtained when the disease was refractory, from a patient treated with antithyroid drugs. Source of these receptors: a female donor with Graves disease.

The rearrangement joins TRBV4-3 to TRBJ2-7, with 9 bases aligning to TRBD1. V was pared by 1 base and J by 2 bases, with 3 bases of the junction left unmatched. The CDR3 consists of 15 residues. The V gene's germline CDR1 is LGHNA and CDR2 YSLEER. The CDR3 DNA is TGCGCCAGCAGCCAAGGGACAGGGGCGACCTACGAGCAGTACTTC. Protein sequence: CASSQGTGATYEQYF.

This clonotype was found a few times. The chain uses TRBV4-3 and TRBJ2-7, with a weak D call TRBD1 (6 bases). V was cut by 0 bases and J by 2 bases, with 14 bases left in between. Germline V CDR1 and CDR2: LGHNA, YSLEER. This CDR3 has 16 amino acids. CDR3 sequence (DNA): TGCGCCAGCAGCCAAGAACTGGCAGGGGTCCCCTACGAGCAGTACTTC. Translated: CASSQELAGVPYEQYF.

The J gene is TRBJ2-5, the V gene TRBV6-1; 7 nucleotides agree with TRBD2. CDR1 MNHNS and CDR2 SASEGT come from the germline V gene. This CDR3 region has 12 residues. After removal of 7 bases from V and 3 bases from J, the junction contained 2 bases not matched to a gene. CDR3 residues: CASKRGEETQYF. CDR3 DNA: TGTGCCAGCAAGCGGGGCGAAGAGACCCAGTACTTC.

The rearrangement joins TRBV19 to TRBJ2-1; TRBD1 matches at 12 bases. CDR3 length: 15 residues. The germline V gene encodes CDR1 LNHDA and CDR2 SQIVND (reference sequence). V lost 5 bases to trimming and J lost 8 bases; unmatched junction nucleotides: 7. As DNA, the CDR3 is TGTGCCAGTAGTGATCCCGGGACAGGGGGCTATGAGCAGTTCTTC. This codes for CASSDPGTGGYEQFF.

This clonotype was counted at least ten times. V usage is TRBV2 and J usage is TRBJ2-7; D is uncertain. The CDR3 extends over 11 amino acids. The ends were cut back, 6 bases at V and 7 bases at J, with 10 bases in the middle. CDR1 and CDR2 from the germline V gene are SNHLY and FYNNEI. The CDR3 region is CASRTLGEQYF. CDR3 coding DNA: TGTGCCAGCAGGACCCTCGGTGAGCAGTACTTC.

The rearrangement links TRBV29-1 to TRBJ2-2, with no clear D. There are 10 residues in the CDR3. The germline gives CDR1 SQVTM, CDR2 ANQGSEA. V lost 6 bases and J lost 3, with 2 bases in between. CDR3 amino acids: CSVYTGELFF. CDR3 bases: TGCAGCGTGTACACCGGGGAGCTGTTTTTT.

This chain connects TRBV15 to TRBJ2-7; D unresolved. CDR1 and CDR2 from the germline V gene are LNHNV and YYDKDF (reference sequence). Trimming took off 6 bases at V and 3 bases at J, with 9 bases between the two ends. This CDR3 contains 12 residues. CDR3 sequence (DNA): TGTGCCACCAGTAATGCCCACTACGAGCAGTACTTC. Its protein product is CATSNAHYEQYF.

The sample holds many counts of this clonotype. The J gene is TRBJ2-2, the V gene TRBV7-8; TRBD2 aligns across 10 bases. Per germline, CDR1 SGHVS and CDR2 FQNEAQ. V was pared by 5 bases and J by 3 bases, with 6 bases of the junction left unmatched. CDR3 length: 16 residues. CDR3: CASSPRLAGDTGELFF. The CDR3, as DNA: TGTGCCAGCAGCCCTAGACTAGCGGGTGACACCGGGGAGCTGTTTTTT.

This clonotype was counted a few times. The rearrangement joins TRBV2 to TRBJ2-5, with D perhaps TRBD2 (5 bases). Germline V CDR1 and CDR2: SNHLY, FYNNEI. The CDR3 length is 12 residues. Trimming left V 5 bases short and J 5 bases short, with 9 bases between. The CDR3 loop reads CASSFQRETQYF. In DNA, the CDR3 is TGTGCCAGCAGTTTCCAGCGGGAGACCCAGTACTTC. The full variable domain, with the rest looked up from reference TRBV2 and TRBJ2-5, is EPEVTQTPSHQVTQMGQEVILRCVPISNHLYFYWYRQILGQKVEFLVSFYNNEISEKSEIFDDQFSVERPDGSNFTLKIRSTKLEDSAMYFCASSFQRETQYFGPGTRLLVL.

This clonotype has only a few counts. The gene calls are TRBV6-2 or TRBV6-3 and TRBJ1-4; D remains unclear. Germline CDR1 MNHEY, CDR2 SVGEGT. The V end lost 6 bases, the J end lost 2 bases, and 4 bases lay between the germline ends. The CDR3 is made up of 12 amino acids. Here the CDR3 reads CASRLTNEKLFF. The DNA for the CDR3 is TGTGCCAGCAGACTGACTAATGAAAAACTGTTTTTT.

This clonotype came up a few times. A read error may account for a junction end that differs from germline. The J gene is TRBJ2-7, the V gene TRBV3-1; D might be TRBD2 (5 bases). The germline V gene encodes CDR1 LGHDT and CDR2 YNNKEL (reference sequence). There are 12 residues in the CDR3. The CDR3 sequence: CASSKRLGVATF. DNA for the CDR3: TGTGCCAGCAGTAAAAGGTTGGGAGTAGCGACCTTC.

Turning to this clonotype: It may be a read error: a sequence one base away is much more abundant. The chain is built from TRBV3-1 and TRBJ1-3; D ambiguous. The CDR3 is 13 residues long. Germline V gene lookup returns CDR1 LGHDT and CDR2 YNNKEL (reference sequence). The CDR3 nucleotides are TGTGCCAGCAGCCAGGGTGCGGGAACCACCATATATTTT. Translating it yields CASSQGAGTTIYF.

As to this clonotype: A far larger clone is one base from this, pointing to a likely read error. CDR3 region: CASSLITGELFF. The CDR3 bases are TGTGCCAGCAGTTTGATCACCGGGGAGCTGTTTTTT. The rearrangement joins TRBV28 to TRBJ2-2; D uncertain. V gave up 3 bases and J gave up 4 bases, with 3 bases separating them. CDR1 and CDR2 from the germline V gene are MDHEN and SYDVKM. There are 12 residues in the CDR3.

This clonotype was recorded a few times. CDR3 DNA sequence: TGTGCCAGCAGACAGGCGCCGGGGGTCTCTGGGGCCAACGTCCTGACTTTC. Protein sequence: CASRQAPGVSGANVLTF. The V gene is TRBV6-2 or TRBV6-3, the J gene TRBJ2-6, with D possibly TRBD2 on 6 matching bases. This CDR3 spans 17 amino acids. Trimming left V 6 bases short and J 0 bases short, with 15 bases between. Per germline, CDR1 MNHEY and CDR2 SVGEGT.

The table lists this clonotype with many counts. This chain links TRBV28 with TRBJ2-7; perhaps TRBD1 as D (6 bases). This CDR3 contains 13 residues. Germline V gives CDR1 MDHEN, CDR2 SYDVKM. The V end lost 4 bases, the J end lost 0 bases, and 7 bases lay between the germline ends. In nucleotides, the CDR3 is TGTGCCAGCAGTTACAGGGACTCCTACGAGCAGTACTTC. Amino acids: CASSYRDSYEQYF.

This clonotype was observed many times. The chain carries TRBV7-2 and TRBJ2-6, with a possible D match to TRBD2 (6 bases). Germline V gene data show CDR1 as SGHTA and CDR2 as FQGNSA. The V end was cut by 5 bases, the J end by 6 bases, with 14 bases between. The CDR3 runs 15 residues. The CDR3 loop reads CASSPGLRMANVLTF. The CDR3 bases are TGTGCCAGCAGCCCGGGACTTAGGATGGCCAACGTCCTGACTTTC.

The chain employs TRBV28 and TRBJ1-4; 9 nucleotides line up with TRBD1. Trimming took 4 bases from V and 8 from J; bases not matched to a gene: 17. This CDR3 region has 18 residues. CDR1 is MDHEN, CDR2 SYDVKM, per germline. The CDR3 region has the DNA TGTGCCAGCAGTTCCTTCGGAGACGGCGGGACAGGGCACGAAAAACTGTTTTTT. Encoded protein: CASSSFGDGGTGHEKLFF. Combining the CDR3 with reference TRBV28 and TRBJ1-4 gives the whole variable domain DVKVTQSSRYLVKRTGEKVFLECVQDMDHENMFWYRQDPGLGLRLIYFSYDVKMKEKGDIPEGYSVSREKKERFSLILESASTNQTSMYLCASSSFGDGGTGHEKLFFGSGTQLSVL.

The CDR3 region is CSARDMSGTGELFF. CDR3 DNA: TGCAGTGCTAGAGATATGAGTGGAACCGGGGAGCTGTTTTTT. The rearrangement uses TRBV20-1 and TRBJ2-2, with unresolved D. Germline CDR1 reads DFQATT; CDR2 reads SNEGSKA (reference sequence). The CDR3 sequence is 14 residues long. The V end was cut by 0 bases, the J end by 5 bases, with 10 bases between.

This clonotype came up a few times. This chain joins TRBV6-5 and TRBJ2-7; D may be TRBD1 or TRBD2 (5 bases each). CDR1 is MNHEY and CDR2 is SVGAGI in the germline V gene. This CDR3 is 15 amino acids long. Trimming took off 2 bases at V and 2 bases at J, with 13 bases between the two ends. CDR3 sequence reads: CASSYGSGPAYEQYF. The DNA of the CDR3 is TGTGCCAGCAGTTACGGGTCGGGACCAGCCTACGAGCAGTACTTC.

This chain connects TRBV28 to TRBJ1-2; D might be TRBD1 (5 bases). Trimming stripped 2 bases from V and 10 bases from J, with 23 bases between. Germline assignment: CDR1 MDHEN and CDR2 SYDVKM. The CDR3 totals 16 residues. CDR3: CASSLTRWGTGEVYTF. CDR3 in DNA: TGTGCCAGCAGTTTAACGCGCTGGGGGACGGGAGAGGTCTACACCTTC.

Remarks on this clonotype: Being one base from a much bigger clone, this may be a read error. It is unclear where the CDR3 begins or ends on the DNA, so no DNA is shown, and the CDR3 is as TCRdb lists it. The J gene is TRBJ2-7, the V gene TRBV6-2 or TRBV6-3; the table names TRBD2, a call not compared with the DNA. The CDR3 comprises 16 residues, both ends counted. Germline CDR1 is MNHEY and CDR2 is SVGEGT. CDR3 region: CASSLSVGSGTYERYF.

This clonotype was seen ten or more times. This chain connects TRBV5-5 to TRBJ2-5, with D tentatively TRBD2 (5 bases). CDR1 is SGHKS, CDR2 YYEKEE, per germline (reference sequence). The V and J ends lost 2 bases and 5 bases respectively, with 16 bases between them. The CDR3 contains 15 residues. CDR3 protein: CASSLGLDFRETQYF. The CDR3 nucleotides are TGTGCCAGCAGCTTAGGACTGGACTTCAGGGAGACCCAGTACTTC.

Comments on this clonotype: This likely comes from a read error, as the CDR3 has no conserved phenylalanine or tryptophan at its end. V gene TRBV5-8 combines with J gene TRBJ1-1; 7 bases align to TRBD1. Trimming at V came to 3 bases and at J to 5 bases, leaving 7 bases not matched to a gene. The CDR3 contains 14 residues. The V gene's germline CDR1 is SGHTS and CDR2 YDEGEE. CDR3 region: CASSWWTGGTEAFL. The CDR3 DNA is TGTGCCAGCAGCTGGTGGACAGGAGGGACTGAAGCTTTCCTT.

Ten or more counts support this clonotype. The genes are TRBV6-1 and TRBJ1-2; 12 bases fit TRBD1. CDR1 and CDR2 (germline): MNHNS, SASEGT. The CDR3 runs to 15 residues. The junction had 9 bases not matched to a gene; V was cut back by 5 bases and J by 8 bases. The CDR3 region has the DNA TGTGCCAGCAGTCACCGGGACAGGGGGCTGGAAGGCTACACCTTC. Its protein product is CASSHRDRGLEGYTF.

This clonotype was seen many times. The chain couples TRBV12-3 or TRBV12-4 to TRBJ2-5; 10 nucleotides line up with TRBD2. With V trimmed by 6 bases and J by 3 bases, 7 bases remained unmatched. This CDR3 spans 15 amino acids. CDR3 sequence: CASSSRTSGEETQYF. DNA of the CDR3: TGTGCCAGCAGCTCAAGGACTAGCGGTGAAGAGACCCAGTACTTC.

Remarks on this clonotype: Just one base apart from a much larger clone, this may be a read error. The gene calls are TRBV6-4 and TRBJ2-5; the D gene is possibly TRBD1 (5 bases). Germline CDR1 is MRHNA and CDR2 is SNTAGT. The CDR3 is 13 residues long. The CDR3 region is CVSSTDSHMAQYF. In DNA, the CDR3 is TGTGTCAGCAGTACCGACAGCCATATGGCCCAGTACTTC.

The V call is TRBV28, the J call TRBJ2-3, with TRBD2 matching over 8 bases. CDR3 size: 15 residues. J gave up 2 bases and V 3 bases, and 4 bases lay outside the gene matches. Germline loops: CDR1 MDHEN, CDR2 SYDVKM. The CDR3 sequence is CASSLPSGLTDTQYF. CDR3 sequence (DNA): TGTGCCAGCAGTTTGCCTAGCGGGCTCACAGATACGCAGTATTTT.

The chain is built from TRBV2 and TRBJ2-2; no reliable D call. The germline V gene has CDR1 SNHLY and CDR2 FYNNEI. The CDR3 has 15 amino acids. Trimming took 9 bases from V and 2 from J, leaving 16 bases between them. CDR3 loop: CASYSEADNTGELFF. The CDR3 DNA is TGTGCCAGTTACTCAGAGGCAGATAACACCGGGGAGCTGTTTTTT. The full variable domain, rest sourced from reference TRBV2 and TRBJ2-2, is EPEVTQTPSHQVTQMGQEVILRCVPISNHLYFYWYRQILGQKVEFLVSFYNNEISEKSEIFDDQFSVERPDGSNFTLKIRSTKLEDSAMYFCASYSEADNTGELFFGEGSRLTVL.

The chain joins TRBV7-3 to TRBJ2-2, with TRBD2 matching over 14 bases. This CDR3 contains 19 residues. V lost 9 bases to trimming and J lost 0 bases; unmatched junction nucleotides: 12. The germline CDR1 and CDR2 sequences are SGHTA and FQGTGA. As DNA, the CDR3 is TGTGCCAGGGCGCCGCTGGGACTAGCGGGAGTCCCGAACACCGGGGAGCTGTTTTTT. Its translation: CARAPLGLAGVPNTGELFF.

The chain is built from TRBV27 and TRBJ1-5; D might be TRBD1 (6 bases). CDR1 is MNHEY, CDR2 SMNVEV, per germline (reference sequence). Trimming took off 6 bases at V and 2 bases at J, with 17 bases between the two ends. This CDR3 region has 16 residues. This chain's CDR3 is CASRSARGSGNQPQHF. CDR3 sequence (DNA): TGTGCCAGCAGGTCGGCGAGGGGGTCAGGCAATCAGCCCCAGCATTTT.

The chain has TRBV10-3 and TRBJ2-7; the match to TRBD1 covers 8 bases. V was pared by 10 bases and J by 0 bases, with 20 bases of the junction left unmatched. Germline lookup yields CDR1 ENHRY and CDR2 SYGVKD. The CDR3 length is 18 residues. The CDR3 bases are TGTGCCAGCAAGGGGCCACCGATGACAGGGGCTGGCTCCTACGAGCAGTACTTC. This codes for CASKGPPMTGAGSYEQYF.

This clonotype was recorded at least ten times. CDR3 in DNA: TGTGCCAGCAGTTTACTCTCCGGGGGACAGAACACTGAAGCTTTCTTT. Its protein is CASSLLSGGQNTEAFF. V gene TRBV28 combines with J gene TRBJ1-1; TRBD1 might be the D (6 bases). V lost 2 bases, J lost 1 base, and 14 bases lay in between. Germline lookup yields CDR1 MDHEN and CDR2 SYDVKM. This CDR3 has 16 amino acids.